A selection of T cell receptor beta chains follows, all from one sample in a study of blood T cell repertoires in COVID-19. TCRdb keeps only in-frame clones here, not all; method: immunoSEQ multiplex PCR. The table lists roughly 200,000 clones, around 82% of them singletons. Sequenced: PBMCs or T cells enriched from blood (not recorded which). The receptors derive from a woman aged 55-69 years with acute COVID-19. Each CDR3 is given with its conserved first and last residue. D genes are given only for firm matches. Expanded clones get a size class; other rows say once, few or many, or leave the size out.

j_call d_call clone_size v_call cdr3_nt cdr3_aa
TRBJ2-7 NA NA TRBV18 TGTGCCAGCTCACTCGGACAGATCTACGAGCAGTACTTC CASSLGQIYEQYF
TRBJ1-5 NA NA TRBV29-1 TGCAGCGTTGAGGGATTGAGGGCAGGATTATATAGCAATCAGCCCCAGCATTTT CSVEGLRAGLYSNQPQHF
TRBJ1-5 TRBD1 NA TRBV10-2 TGCGCCACCGACAATTCCGGGACAGGGGACAATCAGCCCCAGCATTTT CATDNSGTGDNQPQHF
TRBJ1-4 TRBD1 NA TRBV7-9 TGTGCCAGCAGCCACAGGGGTACTAATGAAAAACTGTTTTTT CASSHRGTNEKLFF
TRBJ1-2 NA few TRBV13 TGTGCCAGCAGCTTAGGGCCCAGCGCCTACGGCTACACCTTC CASSLGPSAYGYTF
TRBJ1-2 TRBD1 NA TRBV5-6 TGTGCCAGCAGCTCCTGGGACAGGAATAGCTACACCTTC CASSSWDRNSYTF
TRBJ1-6 TRBD1 NA TRBV5-5 TGTGCCAGCAGCTCTCCGACGGACAGGACTAATTCACCCCTCCACTTT CASSSPTDRTNSPLHF
TRBJ2-5 TRBD2 NA TRBV5-1 TGCGCCAGCAGCTTGGGTAGCGGGGGGTCAGAGACCCAGTACTTC CASSLGSGGSETQYF
TRBJ2-2 NA NA TRBV7-8 TGTGCCAGCAGCTCCGGGATGGCCGGGGAGCTGTTTTTT CASSSGMAGELFF
TRBJ2-3 NA few TRBV3-1/TRBV3-2 TGTGCCAGCAGCCCCCGCCGCGTGGGAGGGGGTACAGATACGCAGTATTTT CASSPRRVGGGTDTQYF
TRBJ1-2 NA NA TRBV4-2 TGTGCCAGCAGCCCCGCGCACGAATTTTATGGCTACACCTTC CASSPAHEFYGYTF
TRBJ2-7 TRBD1 NA TRBV25-1 TGTGCCAGCAGCACAGGGGTGGGCGAGCAGTACTTC CASSTGVGEQYF
TRBJ2-7 TRBD2 NA TRBV7-9 TGTGCCAGCAGCTACGGACTAGCGGGGTCCTACGAGCAGTACTTC CASSYGLAGSYEQYF
TRBJ2-3 NA NA TRBV7-2 TGTGCCAGCAGCCGGACAGAGGCAGAAGATACGCAGTATTTT CASSRTEAEDTQYF
TRBJ2-1 NA NA TRBV18 TGTGCCAGCTCACTACGGAGCTCCTACAATGAGCAGTTCTTC CASSLRSSYNEQFF
TRBJ2-1 TRBD2 NA TRBV11-2 TGTGCCAGCAGTCGACTAGCGGGCGGCAATGAGCAGTTCTTC CASSRLAGGNEQFF
TRBJ2-5 TRBD2 NA TRBV4-3 TGCGCCAGCAGCCAAGATCACGGCCGGCGGGGGGAGACCCAGTACTTC CASSQDHGRRGETQYF
TRBJ1-5 TRBD1 NA TRBV2 TGTGCCAGCAGTGCACAGGGGGCAAGTCAGCCCCAGCATTTT CASSAQGASQPQHF
TRBJ2-7 TRBD2 NA TRBV13 TGTGCCAGCAGCTTTTTCGCTGGGGCTAGCGGGAGGCCCTACGAGCAGTACTTC CASSFFAGASGRPYEQYF
TRBJ1-2 NA NA TRBV3-1/TRBV3-2 TGTGCCAGCAGCCCATCAGGCCAGGGGAGTGGCTACACCTTC CASSPSGQGSGYTF
TRBJ1-2 NA NA TRBV12-3/TRBV12-4 TGTGCCAGCAGTTTAACACCCAACTATGGCTACACCTTC CASSLTPNYGYTF
TRBJ2-5 NA NA TRBV18 TGTGCCAGCTCACCATTGAGACAAGAGACCCAGTACTTC CASSPLRQETQYF
TRBJ2-5 NA once TRBV7-9 TGTGCCAGCAGCTTGCACAGGGTGGGTTCGGAGACCCAGTACTTC CASSLHRVGSETQYF
TRBJ1-1 NA NA TRBV12-5 TGTGCTAGTGGTTTGAGTCCAGGGCGGGGGAGACTGAACACTGAAGCTTTCTTT CASGLSPGRGRLNTEAFF
TRBJ2-7 TRBD1 NA TRBV14 TGTGCCAGCAGCCAGGCCGGGACAGGGAGTTCACTCCAGCAGTACTTC CASSQAGTGSSLQQYF
TRBJ1-2 NA NA TRBV19 TGTGCCAGTAGTATGTCTGGTGCAGGGATTTATGATGGCTACACCTTC CASSMSGAGIYDGYTF
TRBJ1-3 TRBD1 few TRBV18 TGTGCCAGCTCGCTTGAAGGACAGGGGGCATCGGGAAACACCATATATTTT CASSLEGQGASGNTIYF
TRBJ1-5 NA NA TRBV30 TGTGCCTGGAGTGTACGCCAGTCGACAGATAGCAATCAGCCCCAGCATTTT CAWSVRQSTDSNQPQHF
TRBJ2-1 TRBD2 few TRBV6-1 TGTGCCAGCAGTGCTCTAGCGGGAGGGCGGAGCTCCTACAATGAGCAGTTCTTC CASSALAGGRSSYNEQFF
TRBJ2-1 NA NA TRBV3-1/TRBV3-2 TGTGCCAGCAGCCAAGATCTAAGACTTAATGAGCAGTTCTTC CASSQDLRLNEQFF
TRBJ1-6 NA NA TRBV6-6 TGTGCCAGCAGTTTCCGGGGGGGGACCCAGGCCCTCCACTTT CASSFRGGTQALHF
TRBJ1-3 NA NA TRBV10-1 TGCGCCAGCAGTGATGGCGGATCTGGAAACACCATATATTTT CASSDGGSGNTIYF
TRBJ1-4 TRBD1 NA TRBV27 TGTGCCAGCAGTCGCCCGGGACAGGGGTCGGAAAAACTGTTTTTT CASSRPGQGSEKLFF
TRBJ1-2 NA NA TRBV28 TGTGCCTGCCTAAAAGTTCCCCCTAACTATGGCTACACCTTC CACLKVPPNYGYTF
TRBJ2-2 NA NA TRBV7-2 TGTGCCAGCAGCTTAGCGGGAGGTACGCGGGCCGGGGAGCTGTTTTTT CASSLAGGTRAGELFF
TRBJ2-3 NA NA TRBV9 TGTGCCAGCAGCGTAGTAGTGGGGAGCGGCACAGATACGCAGTATTTT CASSVVVGSGTDTQYF
TRBJ1-1 TRBD1 once TRBV11-2 TGTGCCAGCAGCATCCTGCCAGGGGGCACTGAAGCTTTCTTT CASSILPGGTEAFF
TRBJ1-2 TRBD1 NA TRBV7-2 TGTGCCAGCAGCTTAGTTAAGGGAGGGACAGGGGGCGCGTATGGCTACACCTTC CASSLVKGGTGGAYGYTF
TRBJ1-2 NA NA TRBV30 TGTGCCTGGAGTGCGGGGGGAGGCTACACCTTC CAWSAGGGYTF
TRBJ2-3 TRBD2 NA TRBV6-5 TGTGCCAGTAAAGGGACTAGCGAGGTAGATACGCAGTATTTT CASKGTSEVDTQYF
TRBJ1-2 NA NA TRBV3-1/TRBV3-2 TGTGCCAGCAGCCAAGGAGTCCATAACTATGGCTACACCTTC CASSQGVHNYGYTF
TRBJ2-3 TRBD2 many TRBV7-9 TGTGCCAGCGGGGCTAGCGGATACACAGATACGCAGTATTTT CASGASGYTDTQYF
TRBJ2-1 NA NA TRBV7-5 TGTGCCAGAAGCTTAATGACTAGCGGGAGCTCAAATGAGCAGTTCTTC CARSLMTSGSSNEQFF
TRBJ2-1 TRBD2 few TRBV19 TGTGCCAGTAGTATCCGTAGCGGGGGGGCCGCTGAGCAGTTCTTC CASSIRSGGAAEQFF
TRBJ1-5 NA NA TRBV5-5 TGTGCCAGCAGCATGGGGTGGGTAGCGGATCAGCCCCAGCATTTT CASSMGWVADQPQHF
TRBJ2-4 NA NA TRBV19 TGTGCCAGTAGTCCACCCGGACTAGCCAAAAACATTCAGTACTTC CASSPPGLAKNIQYF
TRBJ2-4 TRBD1 NA TRBV2 TGTGCCGGGGGCCGGGACAGGGGGCCGGCTAACATTCAGTACTTC CAGGRDRGPANIQYF
TRBJ2-3 TRBD1 NA TRBV5-1 TGCGCCAGCACCAGGGACAGGGTTTCAGATACGCAGTATTTT CASTRDRVSDTQYF
TRBJ1-4 TRBD1 NA TRBV7-9 TGTGCCAGCAGGGCACAGGGGGTCCTTGATGAAAAACTGTTTTTT CASRAQGVLDEKLFF
TRBJ1-3 NA NA TRBV11-2 TGTGCCAGCAGCCGGCAGGGGTCTGGAAACACCATATATTTT CASSRQGSGNTIYF
TRBJ2-1 TRBD1 NA TRBV28 TGTGCCAGCAGTTTACCCCCACAGGGGCTTAATGAGCAGTTCTTC CASSLPPQGLNEQFF
TRBJ2-7 TRBD1 NA TRBV6-5 TGTGCCAGCAGCGACGCCGGGACAGGGCTATACGAGCAGTACTTC CASSDAGTGLYEQYF
TRBJ2-7 TRBD1 NA TRBV7-8 TGTGCCAGCAGCGGACCCGGGACAGAGATTGAACGATACTACGAGCAGTACTTC CASSGPGTEIERYYEQYF
TRBJ2-5 TRBD2 NA TRBV30 TGTGCCTGGAGTTCAAAATCCGGGACTAGCGGGAGGGAGACCCAGTACTTC CAWSSKSGTSGRETQYF